The rows below give T cell receptor beta chains drawn from one sample of a study of cytomegalovirus exposure and HLA in healthy donors. This table comes from immunoSEQ multiplex PCR, and its TCRdb copy is limited to in-frame clones, with some not included. This table has tens of thousands of clones, nearly 80% appearing once. The sample taken for sequencing was PBMCs. The receptors here all came from a man aged 35 to 55 in good health and CMV-seronegative. Both conserved end residues are part of each CDR3. The order of the fields is J gene, clone size, V gene, D gene, CDR3 protein, CDR3 DNA. A D gene is named only where the DNA matches it firmly. For some rows the clone size is stated as once, few or many, or as a class when expanded; others skip it.

J: TRBJ2-1
size: NA
V: TRBV7-9
D: NA
CDR3: CASSPGNEQFF
DNA: TGTGCCAGCAGCCCCGGTAATGAGCAGTTCTTC

J: TRBJ2-5
size: NA
V: TRBV18
D: NA
CDR3: CASSERETQYF
DNA: TGTGCCAGCTCAGAGAGAGAGACCCAGTACTTC

J: TRBJ2-1
size: NA
V: TRBV7-2
D: NA
CDR3: CASRAEYEQFF
DNA: TGTGCCAGCAGAGCGGAATATGAGCAGTTCTTC

J: TRBJ1-1
size: NA
V: TRBV11-2
D: TRBD1
CDR3: CASSAGGRGTEAFF
DNA: TGTGCCAGCAGCGCAGGGGGACGAGGCACTGAAGCTTTCTTT

J: TRBJ2-7
size: few
V: TRBV7-8
D: TRBD2
CDR3: CASSSGAGGPFEQYF
DNA: TGTGCCAGCAGCTCTGGGGCGGGAGGGCCCTTTGAGCAGTACTTC

J: TRBJ2-5
size: NA
V: TRBV5-1
D: NA
CDR3: CASILGPGQQSQETQYF
DNA: TGCGCCAGCATCCTGGGCCCAGGACAGCAAAGTCAAGAGACCCAGTACTTC

J: TRBJ1-2
size: NA
V: TRBV13
D: NA
CDR3: CASTNVANYGYTF
DNA: TGTGCCAGCACCAACGTAGCTAACTATGGCTACACCTTC

J: TRBJ2-1
size: NA
V: TRBV11-1
D: NA
CDR3: CASSLGRSAYNEQFF
DNA: TGTGCCAGCAGCTTAGGGCGGAGCGCCTACAATGAGCAGTTCTTC

J: TRBJ2-7
size: NA
V: TRBV7-9
D: NA
CDR3: CASSLGTDEQYF
DNA: TGTGCCAGCAGCTTAGGAACAGACGAGCAGTACTTC

J: TRBJ2-1
size: NA
V: TRBV30
D: TRBD2
CDR3: CARGLDRGYNEQFF
DNA: TGTGCCCGGGGACTAGATAGAGGCTACAATGAGCAGTTCTTC

J: TRBJ1-1
size: NA
V: TRBV5-1
D: NA
CDR3: CASSSGPGTEAFF
DNA: TGCGCCAGCAGCTCAGGACCGGGGACTGAAGCTTTCTTT

J: TRBJ2-2
size: NA
V: TRBV6-1
D: TRBD2
CDR3: CASSEAFREGNTGELFF
DNA: TGTGCCAGCAGTGAAGCGTTTCGGGAGGGGAACACCGGGGAGCTGTTTTTT

J: TRBJ1-6
size: NA
V: TRBV28
D: NA
CDR3: CASSSQVDSPLHF
DNA: TGTGCCAGCAGTTCTCAGGTGGATTCACCCCTCCACTTT

J: TRBJ2-7
size: NA
V: TRBV25-1
D: TRBD1
CDR3: CASSEFEGQGASEQYF
DNA: TGTGCCAGCAGTGAATTTGAAGGACAGGGGGCGAGTGAGCAGTACTTC

J: TRBJ2-1
size: NA
V: TRBV7-2
D: TRBD2
CDR3: CASSWTRMDNEQFF
DNA: TGTGCCAGCAGCTGGACTAGAATGGACAATGAGCAGTTCTTC